Shown below are 23 T cell receptor beta chains from a single sample sequenced in a study of beta chain features in type 1 diabetes. Study conclusions and caveats: Within each of all four CD4+ subsets, Type 1 diabetes patients had TCRB CDR3s that were moderately but significantly shorter.

These receptors' targets are unknown. Isolated RNA was reverse transcribed in full, so expressed TCRB transcripts were sequenced. Using immunoSEQ multiplex PCR, the repertoire was profiled, and TCRdb retains in-frame clones only, with some absent. The profile shows about 160,000 clones, about 7.8% of them singletons. The specimen was central memory CD4+ T cells from blood. These TCRs come from a woman aged 35 to 49 with type 1 diabetes.

This clone appeared a few times. The CDR3 protein is CASSVAPDSYGYTF. The CDR3 DNA reads TGTGCCAGCAGCGTAGCGCCCGATAGCTATGGCTACACCTTC. The rearrangement joins TRBV9 to TRBJ1-2; D is unresolved. This CDR3 has 14 residues. The germline V and J ends were trimmed by 0 bases and 4 bases, with 10 bases remaining between them. CDR1 and CDR2 from the germline V gene are SGDLS and YYNGEE.

For this clone: Within the sample, other DNA sequences also encode this same CDR3. This chain links TRBV25-1 with TRBJ2-7, with a possible D match to TRBD1 (5 bases). In germline, CDR1 is MGHDK, CDR2 SYGVNS. CDR3 size: 13 residues. The germline V and J ends were trimmed by 8 bases and 5 bases, with 16 bases remaining between them. This CDR3 is CASGRQGTHEQYF. In DNA, the CDR3 is TGTGCCAGCGGTAGGCAGGGTACCCACGAGCAGTACTTC.

The chain has TRBV10-3 and TRBJ1-2; 11 bases are a match to TRBD1. Losses at the gene ends were 10 bases for V and 7 bases for J; bases not matched to a gene: 8. Per the germline V gene, CDR1 is ENHRY and CDR2 is SYGVKD. This CDR3 is 13 amino acids long. The CDR3 nucleotides are TGTGCCAGCAGGGACGGGACAGGGGGTGGCTACACCTTC. Its translation: CASRDGTGGGYTF.

The J gene is TRBJ2-7, the V gene TRBV27, with TRBD1 matching 10 bases. Germline V CDR1 and CDR2: MNHEY, SMNVEV (reference sequence). The CDR3 loop spans 15 amino acids. Trimming removed 2 bases from V and 4 bases from J; junction bases left unmatched: 5. The CDR3 bases are TGTGCCAGCAGTTTAGACAGGGGGCGCGGGTACGAGCAGTACTTC. Translating it yields CASSLDRGRGYEQYF.

This clone was picked up a small number of times. This rearrangement joins TRBV18 to TRBJ1-1; the D is unclear. Trimming took 0 bases from V and 1 from J, leaving 12 bases between them. The CDR3 is made up of 16 amino acids. CDR1 is KGHSH and CDR2 is LQKENI in the germline V gene. The CDR3 loop reads CASSPPGAGWNTEAFF. DNA for the CDR3: TGTGCCAGCTCACCACCAGGTGCAGGATGGAACACTGAAGCTTTCTTT.

This clone was seen more than once but under ten times. The chain recombines TRBV5-1 with TRBJ2-1, with D tentatively TRBD2 (7 bases). This CDR3 spans 13 amino acids. Germline-derived CDR1 and CDR2 are SGHRS and YFSETQ. The V end lost 4 bases, the J end lost 8 bases, and 13 bases lay between the germline ends. This CDR3 is CASSRREGDEQFF. The CDR3 bases are TGCGCCAGCAGCAGGAGGGAGGGGGATGAGCAGTTCTTC.

A few counts support this clone. V usage is TRBV7-6 and J usage is TRBJ1-2; 8 nucleotides agree with TRBD1. From germline, CDR1 is SGHVS and CDR2 FNYEAQ. J gave up 6 bases and V 1 base, and 7 bases lay outside the gene matches. The CDR3 covers 15 residues. CDR3 coding DNA: TGTGCCAGCAGCTTAGATGAGGCAGGGGGCCATGGCTACACCTTC. Translation: CASSLDEAGGHGYTF. The full variable domain, in which reference TRBV7-6 and TRBJ1-2 provide the parts outside the CDR3, is GAGVSQSPRYKVTKRGQDVALRCDPISGHVSLYWYRQALGQGPEFLTYFNYEAQQDKSGLPNDRFSAERPEGSISTLTIQRTEQRDSAMYRCASSLDEAGGHGYTFGSGTRLTVV.

This clone was observed a few times. The gene calls are TRBV4-1 and TRBJ1-2, with 7 bases fitting TRBD1. The junction had 3 bases not matched to a gene; V was cut back by 0 bases and J by 2 bases. The CDR3 has 15 amino acids. CDR1 is MGHRA, CDR2 YSYEKL, per germline. The CDR3 DNA is TGCGCCAGCAGCCAAGATCCGACAGGGAACTATGGCTACACCTTC. This translates into CASSQDPTGNYGYTF.

V gene TRBV18 combines with J gene TRBJ1-1; D might be TRBD1 (5 bases). The CDR3 sequence is 16 residues long. Deletions cut 3 bases from V and 0 bases from J, with 14 bases between. The germline V gene has CDR1 KGHSH and CDR2 LQKENI. The CDR3 DNA reads as TGTGCCAGCTCACCCCCGGGGGACGGACTGAACACTGAAGCTTTCTTT. It specifies CASSPPGDGLNTEAFF.

This clone was seen a handful of times. The V and J genes are TRBV29-1 and TRBJ1-2, with D perhaps matching TRBD1 (6 bases). The V end lost 8 bases, the J end lost 7 bases, and 17 bases lay between the germline ends. Germline V gives CDR1 SQVTM, CDR2 ANQGSEA. The CDR3 has 12 amino acids. The CDR3 DNA reads TGCAGCTCCGAGGGAGGGGGAGGTGGCTACACCTTC. It codes for CSSEGGGGGYTF.

This chain connects TRBV18 to TRBJ1-1, with 9 positions matching TRBD1. The germline CDR1 and CDR2 sequences are KGHSH and LQKENI. The J segment lost 3 bases and the V segment lost 3 bases, leaving 2 bases of the junction unmatched. The CDR3 consists of 14 residues. CDR3 amino acids: CASSPGQGYTEAFF. CDR3 DNA: TGTGCCAGCTCACCGGGACAGGGTTACACTGAAGCTTTCTTT.

The V call is TRBV9, the J call TRBJ2-7, with 10 bases aligning to TRBD2. Germline trimming cut 4 bases from V and 3 bases from J; bases unmatched to any gene: 13. The CDR3 covers 17 residues. Germline V CDR1 and CDR2: SGDLS, YYNGEE. The CDR3 region has the DNA TGTGCCAGCAGCCGAGGGGGTAGCGGGGGGCCTCGCTACGAGCAGTACTTC. It encodes CASSRGGSGGPRYEQYF.

The chain employs TRBV4-1 and TRBJ2-3; D gene ambiguous. Germline V gene lookup returns CDR1 MGHRA and CDR2 YSYEKL. V was clipped by 1 base and J by 5 bases, with 16 bases between them. The CDR3 runs 16 residues. The CDR3 spells CASSQGARAVGDTQYF. CDR3 nucleotides: TGCGCCAGCAGCCAAGGGGCCCGCGCTGTGGGAGATACGCAGTATTTT.

A few counts support this clone. CDR3 in DNA: TGTGCCAGCAGCGTACGGACAGGGGCCCACACCGGGGAGCTGTTTTTT. Protein sequence: CASSVRTGAHTGELFF. V gene TRBV9 combines with J gene TRBJ2-2; the match to TRBD1 covers 9 bases. The CDR3 length is 16 residues. Germline V gene data show CDR1 as SGDLS and CDR2 as YYNGEE. With V trimmed by 1 base and J by 3 bases, 4 bases remained unmatched.

V gene TRBV28 combines with J gene TRBJ2-3; D might be TRBD1 (6 bases). Germline lookup yields CDR1 MDHEN and CDR2 SYDVKM. The CDR3 spans 13 residues. V shed 10 bases and J shed 3 bases, with 14 bases lying between them. The CDR3 sequence: CATTKGGTDTQYF. The CDR3 DNA reads as TGTGCCACCACGAAAGGGGGAACAGATACGCAGTATTTT.

The J gene is TRBJ1-1, the V gene TRBV5-1, with D tentatively TRBD1 (6 bases). Trimming cost V 3 bases and J 1 base, with 16 bases left between them. There are 16 residues in the CDR3. CDR1 and CDR2 (germline): SGHRS, YFSETQ. The CDR3 nucleotides read TGCGCCAGCAGCTCCTACGGGGGGGCGCGGAACACTGAAGCTTTCTTT. It translates to CASSSYGGARNTEAFF. The full variable domain, with the rest looked up from reference TRBV5-1 and TRBJ1-1, is KAGVTQTPRYLIKTRGQQVTLSCSPISGHRSVSWYQQTPGQGLQFLFEYFSETQRNKGNFPGRFSGRQFSNSRSEMNVSTLELGDSALYLCASSSYGGARNTEAFFGQGTRLTVV.

The V and J genes are TRBV29-1 and TRBJ1-3; a possible D gene is TRBD1 (6 bases). Looked up from germline, CDR1 is SQVTM and CDR2 is ANQGSEA. Trimming removed 3 bases from V and 4 bases from J, with 10 bases in between. CDR3 length: 13 residues. The CDR3 protein is CSVDVRGGNTIYF. The CDR3 DNA reads TGCAGCGTTGATGTCAGGGGAGGAAACACCATATATTTT.

This clone appeared a few times. The CDR3 DNA reads as TGTGCCATCAGTCCTTCGACAGGGGGGTCCGACTATGGCTACACCTTC. Protein product: CAISPSTGGSDYGYTF. The chain carries TRBV10-3 and TRBJ1-2, with 9 bases fitting TRBD1. V was pared by 5 bases and J by 3 bases, with 10 bases of the junction left unmatched. The germline CDR1 and CDR2 sequences are ENHRY and SYGVKD. The CDR3 loop spans 16 amino acids.

There are a few counts of this clone. At the DNA level, this CDR3 is encoded by other sequences in the same sample as well. V and J are TRBV11-2 and TRBJ2-5; no definite D call. The germline V and J ends were trimmed by 2 bases and 5 bases, with 3 bases remaining between them. CDR1 is SGHAT, CDR2 FQNNGV, per germline. The CDR3 has 11 amino acids. The CDR3 nucleotides read TGTGCCAGCAGCTTAAGCGAGACCCAGTACTTC. Its protein is CASSLSETQYF.

J is TRBJ2-5 and V is TRBV9; 7 bases match TRBD1. The V segment lost 2 bases and the J segment 3 bases; nucleotides outside the gene matches: 7. This CDR3 has 15 residues. CDR1 SGDLS and CDR2 YYNGEE come from the germline V gene. The CDR3 coding sequence is TGTGCCAGCAGCGTGAGGGGGCTGAGGGAAGAGACCCAGTACTTC. This translates into CASSVRGLREETQYF.

This clone was recorded a few times. The V gene is TRBV7-2, the J gene TRBJ1-6; 8 nucleotides line up with TRBD1. After removal of 5 bases from V and 8 bases from J, the junction contained 8 bases not matched to a gene. The CDR3 loop spans 15 amino acids. Germline V gene sequence: CDR1 SGHTA, CDR2 FQGNSA. CDR3 protein: CASSGPAGGDSPLHF. The CDR3, as DNA: TGTGCCAGCAGCGGACCGGCAGGGGGCGATTCACCCCTCCACTTT.

The chain couples TRBV18 to TRBJ2-1, with TRBD2 as a possible D gene (5 bases). CDR1 and CDR2 from the germline V gene are KGHSH and LQKENI. The V and J ends lost 6 bases and 7 bases respectively, with 16 bases between them. The CDR3 length is 14 residues. The CDR3 DNA sequence: TGTGCCAGCTCGTCCTCCCGGGAAGGGAATGAGCAGTTCTTC. Translating gives CASSSSREGNEQFF.

This chain connects TRBV30 to TRBJ1-4; unclear D gene. This CDR3 has 14 residues. Trimming shortened V by 0 bases and J by 5 bases, and 10 bases separated the two germline ends. Germline V gene lookup returns CDR1 GTSNPN and CDR2 SVGIG (reference sequence). For the CDR3, the DNA is TGTGCCTGGAGTGTGGCAGTCGCCAATGAAAAACTGTTTTTT. Protein sequence: CAWSVAVANEKLFF.